This T cell receptor beta chain comes out of a study of shared clonotypes between healthy human individuals. This CDR3 is built from 16 residues. From germline, CDR1 is SGHRS and CDR2 YFSETQ. V gave up 0 bases and J gave up 0 bases, with 11 bases separating them. A word on this clone: The antigen is undetermined.

Study conclusions and caveats: Having only a few donors restricted how much genetic and exposure-history diversity was captured. Shared across a few donors were about 4.6% of the naive CD4 clonotypes. Naive subsets usually exceeded memory subsets in estimated richness.

Every donor, a Caucasian adult, lived in Nashville, Tennessee. Here immunoSEQ multiplex PCR was the method, and the copy in TCRdb shows in-frame clones only, minus some. The data show more than 2,000,000 clones, 85% to 95% seen once. J is TRBJ2-3 and V is TRBV5-1; D not resolved. Sample: naive CD4+ T cells from PBMCs. Noted subset: CD45RA+ positively selected. The clonotype originates from a man aged 18 to 30 in good health. Some clones in this sample may be carry-over from other donors' samples. This CDR3 is CASSLEENPSTDTQYF. The DNA of the CDR3 is TGCGCCAGCAGCTTGGAGGAGAACCCTAGCACAGATACGCAGTATTTT.